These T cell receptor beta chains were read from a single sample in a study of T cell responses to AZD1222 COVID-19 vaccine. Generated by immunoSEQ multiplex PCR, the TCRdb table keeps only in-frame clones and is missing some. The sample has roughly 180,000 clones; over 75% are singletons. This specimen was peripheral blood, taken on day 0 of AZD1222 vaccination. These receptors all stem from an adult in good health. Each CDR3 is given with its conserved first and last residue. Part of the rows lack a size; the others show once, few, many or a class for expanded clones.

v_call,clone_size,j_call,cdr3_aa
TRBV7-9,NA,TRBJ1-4,CASSLSGFVLFF
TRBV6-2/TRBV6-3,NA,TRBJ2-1,CASSYPGRALSLGRQFF
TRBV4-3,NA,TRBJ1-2,CASSQELRGPGYTF
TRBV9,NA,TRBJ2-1,CASSVAPLGIERGNNEQFF
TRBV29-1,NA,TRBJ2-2,CSARLNTGELFF
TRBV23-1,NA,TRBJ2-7,CASSQPAPGLKYF
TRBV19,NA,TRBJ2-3,CASSIASGGADTQYF
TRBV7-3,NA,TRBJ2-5,CASSSGTGGETQYF
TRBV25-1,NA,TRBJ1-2,CASPAGGGYGYTF
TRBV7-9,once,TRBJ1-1,CASSLVNRIGGPNTEAFF
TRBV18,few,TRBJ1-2,CASSPEGNYGYTF
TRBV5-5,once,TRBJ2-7,CASSLASSYEQYF
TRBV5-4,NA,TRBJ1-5,CASSLDNQPQHF
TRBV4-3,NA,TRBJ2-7,CASSQGLQGHEQYF
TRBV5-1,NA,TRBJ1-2,CASTHAGEAGVDGYTF
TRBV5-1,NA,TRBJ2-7,CASGNDITYEQYF
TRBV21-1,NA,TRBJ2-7,CASSKREQGKVSEQYF
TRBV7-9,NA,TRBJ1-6,CASSRLALHSPLHF
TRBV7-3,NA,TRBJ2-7,CASSQSGTDYEQYF
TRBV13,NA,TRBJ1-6,CASSLAGLSSYNSPLHF
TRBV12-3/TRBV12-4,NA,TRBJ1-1,CASSLGEGTEAFF
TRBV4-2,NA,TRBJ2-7,CASSPPASGSYEQYF
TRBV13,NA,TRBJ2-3,CASSPDSSTDTQYF
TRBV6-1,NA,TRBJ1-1,CASSEIPVTEAFF
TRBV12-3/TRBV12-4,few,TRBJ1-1,CASEQGPGTEAFF
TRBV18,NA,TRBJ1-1,CASSPDRAPMNTEAFF
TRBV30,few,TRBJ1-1,CAWSVGGHRNTEAFF
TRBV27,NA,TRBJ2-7,CASTLHRTGGQEQYF
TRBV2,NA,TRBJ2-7,CASSDGRELQRYF
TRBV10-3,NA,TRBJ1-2,CAISAGQGARGYTF
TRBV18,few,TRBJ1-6,CASSTGTIYNSPLHF
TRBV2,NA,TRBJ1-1,CASSIDRGEAFF
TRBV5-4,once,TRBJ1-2,CASSDPRTAYGYTF
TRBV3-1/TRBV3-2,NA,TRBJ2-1,CASSPPSQLIGEQFF
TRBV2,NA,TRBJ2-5,CASSDPRRLATQYF
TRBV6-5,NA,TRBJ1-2,CASSYLQDRGGYGYTF
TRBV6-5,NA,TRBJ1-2,CASSMDLVGYGYTF
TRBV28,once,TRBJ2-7,CASNGGAVSYEQYF
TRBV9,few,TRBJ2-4,CASSAGENIQYF
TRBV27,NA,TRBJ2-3,CASRSNAGPTDTQYF
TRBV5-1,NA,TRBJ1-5,CASSLVGGNQPQHF
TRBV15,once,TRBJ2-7,CATSRDRAGKDLYEQYF
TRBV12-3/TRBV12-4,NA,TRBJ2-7,CASSYRGRNEQYF
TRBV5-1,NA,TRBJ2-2,CASSFGTVNTGELFF
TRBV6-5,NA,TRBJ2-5,CASEVRGGRETQYF
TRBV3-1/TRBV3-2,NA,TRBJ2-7,CASSHTGTGSYEQYF
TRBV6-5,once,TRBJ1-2,CASSYSRIKGAGYTF
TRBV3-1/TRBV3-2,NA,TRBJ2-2,CASSQAMGNTGELFF
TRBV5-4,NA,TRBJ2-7,CASSLRGGTYEQYF
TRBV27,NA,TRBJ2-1,CASRWGRANNEQFF
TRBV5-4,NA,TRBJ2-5,CASSKEDREETQYF
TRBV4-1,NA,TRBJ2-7,CASSHTGGYEQYF